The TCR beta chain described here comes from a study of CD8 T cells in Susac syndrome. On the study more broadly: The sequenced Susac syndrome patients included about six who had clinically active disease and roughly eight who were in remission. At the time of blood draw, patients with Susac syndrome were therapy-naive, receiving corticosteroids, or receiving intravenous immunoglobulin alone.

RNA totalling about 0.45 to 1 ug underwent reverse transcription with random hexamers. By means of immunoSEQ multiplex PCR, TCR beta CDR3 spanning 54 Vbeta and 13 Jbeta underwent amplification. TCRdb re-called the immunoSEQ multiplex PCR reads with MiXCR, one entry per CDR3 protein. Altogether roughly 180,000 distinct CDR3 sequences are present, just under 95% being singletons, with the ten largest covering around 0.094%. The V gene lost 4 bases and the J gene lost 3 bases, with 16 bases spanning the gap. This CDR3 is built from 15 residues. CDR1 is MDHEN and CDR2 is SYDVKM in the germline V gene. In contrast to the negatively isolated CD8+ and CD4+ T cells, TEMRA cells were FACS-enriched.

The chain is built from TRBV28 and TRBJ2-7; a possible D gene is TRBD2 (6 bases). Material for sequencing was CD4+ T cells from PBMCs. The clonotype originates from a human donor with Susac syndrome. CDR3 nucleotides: TGTGCCAGCAGTTCCCCCGGGACTGCAAACTACGAGCAGTACTTC. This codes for CASSSPGTANYEQYF.